This T cell receptor (beta chain) is drawn from a study of CD8 T cells in Susac syndrome. A few counts support this clonotype. The trim removed 1 base at V and 3 bases at J, leaving 8 bases unmatched. The CDR3 runs 17 residues. Germline V gene lookup returns CDR1 SGHVS and CDR2 FQNEAQ. RNA amounts of roughly 0.45 to 1 ug underwent reverse transcription with random hexamers. Via MiXCR, TCRdb re-called the immunoSEQ multiplex PCR reads, giving one row per CDR3 protein. The sample lists under 200,000 distinct CDR3 sequences; around 94% were seen once. The source of this sequence is a human donor with Susac syndrome. This chain links TRBV7-8 with TRBJ2-1; TRBD1 matches 8 bases. The specimen was CD4+ T cells from PBMCs. The CDR3 spells CASSLDLAGGFYNEQFF. CDR3 bases: TGTGCCAGCAGCTTAGACCTGGCAGGGGGCTTCTACAATGAGCAGTTCTTC.